This TCR beta chain was retrieved from a study of blood T cell repertoires in COVID-19. About the study: Acute and convalescent COVID-19 samples came from the United States, Italy and Spain. In each case, the material was cDNA or gDNA derived from T cells, B-cell-depleted T cells, or PBMCs.

Produced via immunoSEQ multiplex PCR; TCRdb's table is partial and in-frame only. In the table there are 450,000 or so clones, about nine tenths of which are singletons. Between the trimmed V and J ends, which lost 2 bases and 6 bases, there was a span of 20 bases. The CDR3 has 17 amino acids. The germline V gene has CDR1 MNHEY and CDR2 SVGEGT. This receptor was taken from a middle-aged woman with COVID-19, enrolled during active disease. This rearrangement joins TRBV6-2 or TRBV6-3 to TRBJ1-5; D uncertain. The sequencing sample was made of peripheral blood. The CDR3 DNA reads as TGTGCCAGCAGTTACACCCCCGTTAAGGAGGATGGTCAGCCCCAGCATTTT. As protein: CASSYTPVKEDGQPQHF.